Following are 14 T cell receptor beta chains from one sample sequenced in a study of blood T cell repertoires in COVID-19. Clones were read by immunoSEQ multiplex PCR, and TCRdb kept only the in-frame ones, dropping some. The table includes around 500,000 clones, more than 85% detected once. The sample was PBMCs or T cells enriched from blood (not recorded which). The receptors were gathered from a woman aged 60-75 years who had recovered from COVID-19.

The chain is built from TRBV5-1 and TRBJ2-3, with 8 bases lining up with TRBD1. Germline V gives CDR1 SGHRS, CDR2 YFSETQ. The CDR3 runs 17 residues. J lost 2 bases, V lost 3 bases, and 11 bases had no gene match. Written as DNA, the CDR3 is TGCGCCAGCAGCTGGGGGGTTGGGACAGGCCCCACAGATACGCAGTATTTT. Its translation is CASSWGVGTGPTDTQYF.

The gene calls are TRBV6-5 and TRBJ1-2, with D perhaps TRBD1 (6 bases). This CDR3 contains 14 residues. Trimming pared 2 bases from V and 2 bases from J, leaving 9 bases between. Germline loops: CDR1 MNHEY, CDR2 SVGAGI. Written as DNA, the CDR3 is TGTGCCAGCAGTTACGCGGACAGCAACTATGGCTACACCTTC. Residues: CASSYADSNYGYTF.

The rearrangement links TRBV3-1 (or the pseudogene TRBV3-2) to TRBJ2-5; D may be TRBD1 (6 bases). V was shortened by 5 bases and J by 1 base, with 14 bases between the two germline ends. The CDR3 is 15 residues long. The germline V gene has CDR1 LGHDT and CDR2 YNNKEL (reference sequence). The CDR3 is CASSFSGQLQETQYF. Here the CDR3 DNA reads TGTGCCAGCAGCTTCTCTGGACAGCTCCAAGAGACCCAGTACTTC.

This clone has just a few counts. The rearrangement links TRBV3-1 (or the pseudogene TRBV3-2) to TRBJ1-5; no reliable D call. The CDR3 is 13 amino acids. V was cut by 3 bases and J by 4 bases, with 7 bases left in between. Looked up from germline, CDR1 is LGHDT and CDR2 is YNNKEL (reference sequence). The CDR3 coding sequence is TGTGCCAGCAGCCATGGGCAGAATCAGCCCCAGCATTTT. Amino acid sequence: CASSHGQNQPQHF.

The table lists this clone with a count of one. The chain employs TRBV30 and TRBJ1-5; D is uncertain. The V end was cut by 2 bases, the J end by 9 bases, with 11 bases between. This CDR3 region has 12 residues. The germline V gene encodes CDR1 GTSNPN and CDR2 SVGIG (reference sequence). CDR3 amino acids: CAWSLSGWPQHF. DNA of the CDR3: TGTGCCTGGAGTCTATCAGGTTGGCCCCAGCATTTT.

This sequence joins TRBV10-3 and TRBJ2-7, with 12 positions matching TRBD2. The germline gives CDR1 ENHRY, CDR2 SYGVKD. This CDR3 has 13 residues. The V gene end was trimmed by 10 bases and the J gene end by 5 bases; junction bases not matched to a gene: 6. Here the CDR3 reads CATQTSGGDEQYV. The CDR3 DNA reads as TGTGCCACCCAGACTAGCGGGGGCGACGAGCAGTACGTC.

This clone was counted only a few times. The V gene is TRBV3-1 (or the pseudogene TRBV3-2), the J gene TRBJ2-2; perhaps TRBD2 as D (7 bases). With 5 bases removed from V and 7 bases from J, the gap between germline ends came to 17 bases. This CDR3 region has 15 residues. Germline V gene lookup returns CDR1 LGHDT and CDR2 YNNKEL (reference sequence). CDR3 residues: CASSNNGGPGGELFF. CDR3 in DNA: TGTGCCAGCAGCAACAACGGGGGGCCCGGCGGGGAGCTGTTTTTT.

The chain has TRBV12-5 and TRBJ2-3, with no clear D. CDR1 is LGHNT and CDR2 is FRNRAP in the germline V gene. The CDR3 contains 12 residues. V lost 6 bases to trimming and J lost 0 bases, with 4 bases between them. CDR3 sequence: CASGESTDTQYF. CDR3 DNA sequence: TGTGCTAGTGGAGAGAGCACAGATACGCAGTATTTT.

The chain combines TRBV6-5 with TRBJ1-2; no reliable D call. CDR3 length equals 14 residues. Trimming took off 6 bases at V and 6 bases at J, with 17 bases between the two ends. In germline, CDR1 is MNHEY, CDR2 SVGAGI. CDR3 DNA: TGTGCCAGCAGATCCGTGGGAGGCGTGGATGGCTACACCTTC. It specifies CASRSVGGVDGYTF.

The V gene is TRBV24-1, the J gene TRBJ1-3, with a possible D match to TRBD1 (5 bases). Germline values: CDR1 KGHDR, CDR2 SFDVKD. The CDR3 has 14 residues. The V end lost 4 bases, the J end lost 1 base, and 7 bases lay between the germline ends. DNA of the CDR3: TGTGCCACCAGTGACCCAGGGTCTGGAAACACCATATATTTT. It translates to CATSDPGSGNTIYF.

This clone turned up a few times. The rearrangement joins TRBV7-9 to TRBJ2-7, with a tentative D call TRBD2 (6 bases). Germline lookup yields CDR1 SEHNR and CDR2 FQNEAQ (reference sequence). CDR3 length: 12 amino acids. Trimming pared 3 bases from V and 6 bases from J, leaving 9 bases between. For the CDR3, the DNA is TGTGCCAGCAGCTTTAGCGGTAGCGAGCAGTACTTC. Translating gives CASSFSGSEQYF.

On this clone: The junction does not match germline at one end; this may be a read error. The chain uses TRBV6-1 and TRBJ2-1; 11 bases agree with TRBD2. The CDR3 has 12 amino acids. Looked up from germline, CDR1 is MNHNS and CDR2 is SASEGT. The chain's CDR3 is CASREGTSGQFF. The CDR3 DNA sequence: TGTGCCAGCAGGGAAGGGACTAGCGGGCAGTTCTTC.

This chain connects TRBV5-1 to TRBJ1-1; tentatively, D is TRBD1 (6 bases). The V gene's germline CDR1 is SGHRS and CDR2 YFSETQ. CDR3 size: 16 residues. V shed 4 bases and J shed 3 bases, with 19 bases lying between them. CDR3 loop: CASSPGTPSGDTEAFF. CDR3 nucleotides: TGCGCCAGCAGCCCGGGGACGCCATCAGGGGACACTGAAGCTTTCTTT.

This clone showed up just once. The V gene is TRBV27, the J gene TRBJ1-1; 9 bases agree with TRBD1. The V gene end was trimmed by 6 bases and the J gene end by 2 bases; junction bases not matched to a gene: 7. CDR3 length: 15 amino acids. Germline assignment: CDR1 MNHEY and CDR2 SMNVEV (reference sequence). CDR3 nucleotide sequence: TGTGCCAGCAGACTGGACAGGGGTTATAACACTGAAGCTTTCTTT. It codes for CASRLDRGYNTEAFF.